This T cell receptor (beta chain) was sequenced during a study of T cell changes during pregnancy in multiple sclerosis. In germline, CDR1 is SGHAT, CDR2 FQNNGV. Trimming pared 5 bases from V and 0 bases from J, leaving 14 bases between. The CDR3 has 16 residues. This clone occurred a few times. The table came from immunoSEQ multiplex PCR; TCRdb's copy has only in-frame clones and leaves some out. The sample has roughly 40,000 clones, 91% seen once; the top ten hold less than 8.5%. This sample comprised CD8+ T cells from peripheral blood mononuclear cells, obtained before pregnancy. The TCR sequence derives from a female donor with multiple sclerosis, enrolled in a pregnancy study. The V gene is TRBV11-2, the J gene TRBJ2-1, with D perhaps TRBD2 (6 bases). As DNA, the CDR3 is TGTGCCAGCAGCCCTCAAGCGGGCAGCTCCTACAATGAGCAGTTCTTC. Encoded protein: CASSPQAGSSYNEQFF.